This TCR beta chain is drawn from a study of cytomegalovirus exposure and HLA in healthy donors. For the study at large: Across under 450 genotyped donors, approximately 80% landed in the Caucasian-associated ancestry cluster.

The study's findings and limits: The authors later found TCR association rates varying by HLA locus, with DRB1 most and HLA-C fewest.

With respect to this clone: What it binds is not known.

The PCR ran on 60 Vbeta and 13 Jbeta primers. Clones were read by immunoSEQ multiplex PCR, and TCRdb kept only the in-frame ones, dropping some. Among around 130,000 clones listed, 65% to 90% were seen once. The sequenced material came from PBMCs. The receptor's source is a female donor in good health and CMV-seronegative.

The CDR3 protein is CASSQDRTSKNEQFF. Written as DNA, the CDR3 is TGTGCCAGCAGCCAAGATAGAACGAGCAAGAATGAGCAGTTCTTC. The chain couples TRBV4-2 to TRBJ2-1; D is unclear. The CDR3 consists of 15 residues. The germline CDR1 and CDR2 sequences are LGHNA and YNFKEQ. Between the trimmed V and J ends, which lost 0 bases and 7 bases, there was a span of 13 bases.